These 8 T cell receptor beta chains were all obtained from the same sample, sequenced in a study of shared clonotypes between healthy human individuals. TCRdb's table, derived via immunoSEQ multiplex PCR, lists solely in-frame clones and lacks some. The sample records approximately 510,000 clones, less than 85% being singletons. The sequenced sample was PBMCs. Every receptor here comes from a woman aged 40 to 50 in good health. Some clones in this sample may be carry-over from other donors' samples.

J is TRBJ1-2 and V is TRBV19; the D is unclear. In germline, CDR1 is LNHDA, CDR2 SQIVND (reference sequence). The CDR3 length is 13 residues. The germline V and J ends were trimmed by 9 bases and 6 bases, with 17 bases remaining between them. The CDR3 is CASHPRATDGYTF. The CDR3 bases are TGTGCCAGCCACCCCCGGGCCACAGATGGCTACACCTTC.

The rearrangement links TRBV19 to TRBJ2-7; TRBD2 matches 9 bases. Germline loops: CDR1 LNHDA, CDR2 SQIVND (reference sequence). Trimming cost V 1 base and J 6 bases; bases outside gene matches: 7. The CDR3 is 15 amino acids. The CDR3 nucleotides read TGTGCCAGTAGTATAGGGGGCGGGAGGGCCTCCGAGCAGTACTTC. The encoded protein is CASSIGGGRASEQYF.

This chain uses TRBV4-1 with TRBJ2-1; D is uncertain. The CDR3 is made up of 13 amino acids. Germline V gives CDR1 MGHRA, CDR2 YSYEKL. V gave up 1 base and J gave up 9 bases, with 10 bases separating them. CDR3 amino acids: CASSQGVSSEQFF. As DNA, the CDR3 is TGCGCCAGCAGCCAAGGAGTTTCCAGTGAGCAGTTCTTC.

The chain couples TRBV5-1 to TRBJ2-3, with D uncertain. CDR1 is SGHRS, CDR2 YFSETQ, per germline. This CDR3 comprises 16 residues. Deletions cut 5 bases from V and 0 bases from J, with 16 bases between. This CDR3 is CASSLKDGLSTDTQYF. CDR3 DNA sequence: TGCGCCAGCAGTCTTAAAGACGGATTAAGCACAGATACGCAGTATTTT.

This chain uses TRBV28 with TRBJ2-2, with D maybe TRBD2 (6 bases). The germline gives CDR1 MDHEN, CDR2 SYDVKM. The length of the CDR3 is 16 residues. V shed 2 bases and J shed 4 bases, with 14 bases lying between them. CDR3 protein: CASSLEPRGGTGELFF. CDR3 bases: TGTGCCAGCAGTTTAGAGCCTCGGGGAGGCACCGGGGAGCTGTTTTTT. The variable domain in full, with the rest retrieved from reference TRBV28 and TRBJ2-2, is DVKVTQSSRYLVKRTGEKVFLECVQDMDHENMFWYRQDPGLGLRLIYFSYDVKMKEKGDIPEGYSVSREKKERFSLILESASTNQTSMYLCASSLEPRGGTGELFFGEGSRLTVL.

The chain combines TRBV7-9 with TRBJ2-7; D remains ambiguous. Trimming removed 4 bases at V and 2 bases at J, with 18 bases between. The CDR3 runs to 16 residues. Germline lookup yields CDR1 SEHNR and CDR2 FQNEAQ (reference sequence). This chain's CDR3 is CASSSYRALGTYEQYF. CDR3 in DNA: TGTGCCAGCAGCTCATACCGGGCCCTCGGCACCTACGAGCAGTACTTC.

The J gene is TRBJ1-6, the V gene TRBV28, with a weak D call TRBD1 (5 bases). The V end was cut by 6 bases, the J end by 5 bases, with 8 bases between. Germline CDR1 is MDHEN and CDR2 is SYDVKM. The CDR3 sequence is 13 residues long. The CDR3 DNA reads TGTGCCAGCAGACGACAGCATAATTCACCCCTCCACTTT. Translation gives CASRRQHNSPLHF.

The chain joins TRBV28 to TRBJ1-2, with D uncertain. The ends were cut back, 8 bases at V and 3 bases at J, with 13 bases in the middle. CDR3 length: 13 residues. The V gene's germline CDR1 is MDHEN and CDR2 SYDVKM. The CDR3 sequence is CASRDLGHYGYTF. CDR3 coding DNA: TGTGCCAGCCGGGATCTTGGGCACTATGGCTACACCTTC.